Sequencing of this T cell receptor (beta chain) was carried out in a study of OX40 agonist ivuxolimab in advanced cancers. Turning to the overall study: Ivuxolimab, which targeted the costimulatory receptor OX40 (CD134), was an agonistic, fully human IgG2 monoclonal antibody. Intravenous ivuxolimab was administered to patients every 2 weeks at six dose levels: 0.01, 0.1, 0.3, 1.5, 3 and 10 mg/kg. Of the roughly 50 dose-escalation patients, hepatocellular carcinoma was present in around 19, melanoma in approximately 15, renal cell carcinoma in 9 and head and neck cancer in 9. In the dose-escalation cohort, over 65% of patients were male, and the mean age was approximately 60 years, with a range of roughly 20 to 80. Patients were allowed to have had prior anti-PD-1, anti-PD-L1 or anti-CTLA-4 therapy, and 40% to 45% of the dose-escalation patients had previously received checkpoint inhibitors. Three dose-escalation patients achieved partial responses, one with hepatocellular carcinoma and two with cutaneous melanoma. Peripheral TCRbeta sequencing aimed to test whether ivuxolimab altered TCR sequence diversity and caused clonal T-cell expansion. The paper describes the monotherapy dose-escalation part (N of about 47 patients) of the phase I trial of ivuxolimab. Paper-wide results and their limitations: At doses of 0.1 to 3.0 mg/kg, clonal expansion of both CD4+ and CD8+ T cells in blood was seen between baseline and week 6. After ivuxolimab, CD8+ T cells had more expanded clones than CD4+ T cells on average. Partial responders in the 0.1-3.0 mg/kg groups had among the lowest normalized peripheral clonal expansion, especially among CD8+ T cells. The antigen specificity of the clonally expanded peripheral T cells was not determined. Low levels of normalized T-cell clonal expansion were also seen in some patients who did not respond.

Worth noting for this clone: What antigen it recognizes has not been identified. Base qualities are not at hand, and no much larger clone is one base apart.

The trial excluded patients who had a history of autoimmune disease or who were on systemic immunosuppression. In every dose cohort, peripheral blood was drawn for TCR sequencing at baseline, cycle 4 day 1, and cycle 7 day 1. Samples were obtained from an open-label, multicenter, first-in-human phase I dose-escalation trial of ivuxolimab. The trial enrolled adults with locally advanced or metastatic head and neck squamous cell, hepatocellular, melanoma or renal cell carcinoma. Before TCR sequencing, CD4+ T cells and CD8+ T cells were sorted from peripheral blood as separate populations. For sequencing of the TCRbeta CDR3 region, genomic DNA was extracted from the sorted cells. TCRbeta CDR3 regions were sequenced using the immunoSEQ Assay. What TCRdb holds here is the immuneACCESS table cut down to in-frame rearrangements. Part of the clones is not present; checked against another copy, under half of the missing clones reflect an unresolved V gene, and the others are unexplained. A total of more than 65,000 clones appear in this sample, 90% of them only once. The ten largest clones add up to under 12% of the sample.

From the cysteine up to the phenylalanine, the CDR3 has a length of 15 residues. Only the CDR3 DNA is retained, 45 bases long and in frame from the first base. Relative to germline, V is 0 bases shorter and J is 4 bases shorter, with 12 bases between their ends. Sequencing used CD4+ or CD8+ T cells sorted from blood, obtained in a trial of the OX40 agonist ivuxolimab. This receptor was identified in an adult with an advanced solid tumor such as melanoma, head and neck, liver or kidney cancer. The chain is encoded by TRBV6-7 joined to TRBJ2-5; TRBD1 might be the D gene, on 6 matching bases. TRBV6-7 is an ORF; its function is uncertain. The encoded CDR3 is CASSYSRRGLETQYF. The DNA reads as follows: TGTGCCAGCAGTTACTCCCGCAGGGGCCTAGAGACCCAGTACTTC.